The 28 T cell receptor beta chains in this list originate from one sample, sequenced in a study of blood T cell repertoires in COVID-19. Profiled with immunoSEQ multiplex PCR; TCRdb holds only in-frame clones, not every one. The sample lists around 100,000 clones, 92% occurring once. The sample comprised peripheral blood. Every receptor here comes from a man aged 50 or older with active COVID-19.

This clone was picked up one time. The V and J genes are TRBV11-3 and TRBJ1-1; tentative D call: TRBD1 (5 bases). Per the germline V gene, CDR1 is SGHNT and CDR2 is YENEEA. Trimming stripped 5 bases from V and 4 bases from J, with 14 bases between. The CDR3 spans 14 residues. The CDR3 bases are TGTGCCAGCAGCCAAGGCACAGGCATCACTGAAGCTTTCTTT. Its translation is CASSQGTGITEAFF.

The rearrangement joins TRBV2 to TRBJ2-5; 10 bases are shared with TRBD2. The J segment lost 4 bases and the V segment lost 7 bases, leaving 9 bases of the junction unmatched. This CDR3 is 15 amino acids long. Germline CDR1 and CDR2: SNHLY and FYNNEI. CDR3: CASNYGTSDRETQYF. CDR3 bases: TGTGCCAGCAATTACGGGACTAGCGACCGAGAGACCCAGTACTTC.

This clone was seen only once. The chain couples TRBV27 to TRBJ1-2; 11 bases match TRBD1. CDR3 length: 17 amino acids. V lost 3 bases and J lost 3; bases outside the gene matches: 9. Germline CDR1 MNHEY, CDR2 SMNVEV (reference sequence). CDR3 region: CASSFLGQGAKDYGYTF. The CDR3 bases are TGTGCCAGCAGTTTCCTCGGACAGGGGGCGAAGGACTATGGCTACACCTTC.

The V call is TRBV12-2, the J call TRBJ1-2; the table's TRBD1 call for D was not verified on the DNA. TRBV12-2 is an annotated pseudogene. This CDR3 has 15 residues. The CDR3 DNA follows: TGTGCAAGTCGCTTATGGCAGGGAATCAAGTCTGGCTACACCTTC. This sequence encodes CASRLWQGIKSGYTF.

This rearrangement joins TRBV5-1 to TRBJ2-1; D is perhaps TRBD2 (6 bases). CDR1 and CDR2 (germline): SGHRS, YFSETQ. V lost 2 bases and J 8 bases, leaving 8 bases between the germline ends. The CDR3 totals 12 residues. The CDR3 nucleotides read TGCGCCAGCAGCTTCTGGGGGGATGAGCAGTTCTTC. Translated, it gives CASSFWGDEQFF.

This sequence joins TRBV28 and TRBJ1-1, with D possibly being TRBD1 (6 bases). Germline CDR1 is MDHEN and CDR2 is SYDVKM. CDR3 size: 16 residues. The ends were cut back, 5 bases at V and 6 bases at J, with 22 bases in the middle. This CDR3 reads CASSRRNTGISAEAFF. CDR3 bases: TGTGCCAGCAGTCGACGTAATACAGGGATTAGCGCTGAAGCTTTCTTT.

J is TRBJ2-7 and V is TRBV10-2, with 12 bases fitting TRBD2. V lost 7 bases to trimming and J lost 7 bases; unmatched junction nucleotides: 14. The length of the CDR3 is 16 residues. The germline gives CDR1 WSHSY, CDR2 SAAADI. CDR3: CASKGGSSGREDEQYF. As DNA, the CDR3 is TGCGCCAGCAAGGGGGGTTCTAGCGGGAGGGAGGATGAGCAGTACTTC.

This chain links TRBV7-9 with TRBJ1-1; TRBD1 might be the D (6 bases). The CDR3 spans 17 residues. Germline CDR1 is SEHNR and CDR2 is FQNEAQ (reference sequence). Trimming stripped 2 bases from V and 1 base from J, with 17 bases between. As DNA, the CDR3 is TGTGCCAGCAGCTTACTCATTTCGGGACAACGGAACACTGAAGCTTTCTTT. This codes for CASSLLISGQRNTEAFF.

This clone was observed once. This chain links TRBV29-1 with TRBJ2-1; 7 bases agree with TRBD2. Trimming removed 8 bases from V and 5 bases from J; junction bases left unmatched: 6. Per the germline V gene, CDR1 is SQVTM and CDR2 is ANQGSEA. The CDR3 covers 12 residues. CDR3 coding DNA: TGCAGCCTGGGGGAGGGAAACAATGAGCAGTTCTTC. Translating gives CSLGEGNNEQFF.

V is TRBV19 and J is TRBJ1-2, with a possible D match to TRBD1 (6 bases). The CDR3 covers 17 residues. Germline V gene data show CDR1 as LNHDA and CDR2 as SQIVND (reference sequence). Trimming left V 5 bases short and J 8 bases short, with 27 bases between. Here the CDR3 reads CASSSLVRDIGPGGYTF. The CDR3 bases are TGTGCCAGTAGTTCTCTCGTCCGGGACATTGGGCCAGGCGGCTACACCTTC.

V gene TRBV6-1 combines with J gene TRBJ1-1, with unresolved D. CDR3 length: 13 amino acids. Trimming cost V 2 bases and J 4 bases, with 8 bases left between them. Germline V gene lookup returns CDR1 MNHNS and CDR2 SASEGT. CDR3 region: CASSEREGTEAFF. The CDR3 DNA sequence: TGTGCCAGCAGTGAAAGAGAGGGCACTGAAGCTTTCTTT.

The chain couples TRBV6-4 to TRBJ2-7; 13 positions match TRBD2. This CDR3 has 20 residues. V gave up 5 bases and J gave up 4 bases; unmatched junction bases: 20. Looked up from germline, CDR1 is MRHNA and CDR2 is SNTAGT. Here the CDR3 DNA reads TGTGCCAGCAGTATTATAACCGGGACTAGCGGGACAAGAGGGTCTTACGAGCAGTACTTC. This gives the protein CASSIITGTSGTRGSYEQYF.

V gene TRBV5-1 combines with J gene TRBJ2-5; 9 bases line up with TRBD1. CDR1 is SGHRS, CDR2 YFSETQ, per germline. The CDR3 consists of 14 residues. Losses at the gene ends were 5 bases for V and 3 bases for J; bases not matched to a gene: 5. In DNA, the CDR3 is TGCGCCAGCAGAACAGACAGGGGGGAAGAGACCCAGTACTTC. This translates into CASRTDRGEETQYF.

The chain recombines TRBV28 with TRBJ2-1, with D maybe TRBD2 (5 bases). This CDR3 spans 15 amino acids. Trimming stripped 5 bases from V and 7 bases from J, with 18 bases between. Germline loops: CDR1 MDHEN, CDR2 SYDVKM. The CDR3 reads CASSAPDFVGNEQFF. The CDR3 region has the DNA TGTGCCAGCAGTGCACCGGACTTTGTCGGGAATGAGCAGTTCTTC.

The chain joins TRBV9 to TRBJ1-5; D is uncertain. Trimming pared 5 bases from V and 0 bases from J, leaving 6 bases between. The CDR3 contains 13 residues. Germline V gives CDR1 SGDLS, CDR2 YYNGEE. CDR3 sequence: CASSADSNQPQHF. The CDR3 DNA reads TGTGCCAGCAGTGCAGATAGCAATCAGCCCCAGCATTTT.

The gene calls are TRBV6-6 and TRBJ1-2; 7 bases are a match to TRBD1. This CDR3 spans 16 amino acids. Losses at the gene ends were 6 bases for V and 0 bases for J; bases not matched to a gene: 10. Germline CDR1 is MNHNY and CDR2 is SVGAGI (reference sequence). In DNA, the CDR3 is TGTGCCAGCAGCAGGTTAGGGGGCGTCTCTAACTATGGCTACACCTTC. Residues: CASSRLGGVSNYGYTF.

The chain employs TRBV7-2 and TRBJ2-7; D might be TRBD2 (6 bases). The CDR3 sequence is 15 residues long. V was shortened by 1 base and J by 2 bases, with 12 bases between the two germline ends. Germline V gene lookup returns CDR1 SGHTA and CDR2 FQGNSA. This chain's CDR3 is CASSLDRGMPYEQYF. The CDR3 bases are TGTGCCAGCAGCTTAGATCGCGGGATGCCCTACGAGCAGTACTTC. Using reference TRBV7-2 and TRBJ2-7 for the parts outside the CDR3, the full variable domain is GAGVSQSPSNKVTEKGKDVELRCDPISGHTALYWYRQSLGQGLEFLIYFQGNSAPDKSGLPSDRFSAERTGGSVSTLTIQRTQQEDSAVYLCASSLDRGMPYEQYFGPGTRLTVT.

This chain uses TRBV28 with TRBJ2-5, with 7 bases lining up with TRBD1. The length of the CDR3 is 14 residues. V trimming: 5 bases; J trimming: 4 bases; junction bases outside the gene matches: 7. The germline gives CDR1 MDHEN, CDR2 SYDVKM. In DNA form, the CDR3 reads TGTGCCAGCAGTCCTCAGGGACAGATAGAGACCCAGTACTTC. Translation: CASSPQGQIETQYF.

The chain employs TRBV28 and TRBJ1-1; D is uncertain. Germline V gives CDR1 MDHEN, CDR2 SYDVKM. V was clipped by 5 bases and J by 4 bases, with 11 bases between them. The CDR3 totals 13 residues. The CDR3 region is CASSPPAGTEAFF. The CDR3 DNA follows: TGTGCCAGCAGTCCCCCAGCGGGCACTGAAGCTTTCTTT.

V usage is TRBV27 and J usage is TRBJ2-2; the match to TRBD2 covers 14 bases. The CDR3 has 16 amino acids. Per germline, CDR1 MNHEY and CDR2 SMNVEV (reference sequence). V shed 6 bases and J 6 bases; nucleotides not matched to a gene: 6. CDR3 sequence (DNA): TGTGCCAGCAGCCCCGGACTAGCGGGAGGTGCCGGGGAGCTGTTTTTT. This codes for CASSPGLAGGAGELFF.

This chain uses TRBV28 with TRBJ1-6; tentative D call: TRBD1 (5 bases). The V gene lost 1 base and the J gene lost 10 bases, with 26 bases spanning the gap. Germline V CDR1 and CDR2: MDHEN, SYDVKM. The CDR3 has 19 amino acids. The CDR3 protein is CASSLFRQGEISIRSPLHF. The CDR3 nucleotides are TGTGCCAGCAGTTTATTCAGGCAGGGTGAGATATCAATTCGGTCACCCCTCCACTTT.

This chain connects TRBV18 to TRBJ2-5, with D perhaps TRBD2 (6 bases). Germline V gene sequence: CDR1 KGHSH, CDR2 LQKENI. Trimming stripped 6 bases from V and 1 base from J, with 12 bases between. The length of the CDR3 is 14 residues. DNA of the CDR3: TGTGCCAGCTCCCTTGGGACTTTCCAAGAGACCCAGTACTTC. It encodes CASSLGTFQETQYF. Using reference TRBV18 and TRBJ2-5 for the parts outside the CDR3, the full variable domain is NAGVMQNPRHLVRRRGQEARLRCSPMKGHSHVYWYRQLPEEGLKFMVYLQKENIIDESGMPKERFSAEFPKEGPSILRIQQVVRGDSAAYFCASSLGTFQETQYFGPGTRLLVL.

The chain joins TRBV19 to TRBJ1-4; D is perhaps TRBD1 (6 bases). Germline-derived CDR1 and CDR2 are LNHDA and SQIVND (reference sequence). This CDR3 has 16 amino acids. V was trimmed by 4 bases and J by 0 bases, leaving 12 bases between them. CDR3 DNA: TGTGCCAGTAGTACCCCCCGACAGGCAACTAATGAAAAACTGTTTTTT. Its protein is CASSTPRQATNEKLFF. Together with reference TRBV19 and TRBJ1-4, the CDR3 gives the full variable domain: DGGITQSPKYLFRKEGQNVTLSCEQNLNHDAMYWYRQDPGQGLRLIYYSQIVNDFQKGDIAEGYSVSREKKESFPLTVTSAQKNPTAFYLCASSTPRQATNEKLFFGSGTQLSVL.

The chain links TRBV10-2 to TRBJ2-3, with D uncertain. The CDR3 is 12 amino acids. Germline values: CDR1 WSHSY, CDR2 SAAADI. Trimming shortened V by 0 bases and J by 4 bases, and 2 bases separated the two germline ends. The CDR3 region is CASSESSDTQYF. The DNA of the CDR3 is TGCGCCAGCAGTGAGTCCTCAGATACGCAGTATTTT.

The chain links TRBV2 to TRBJ1-5, with 8 bases identical to TRBD1. Trimming at V came to 6 bases and at J to 2 bases, leaving 6 bases not matched to a gene. The CDR3 sequence is 15 residues long. Germline assignment: CDR1 SNHLY and CDR2 FYNNEI. This chain's CDR3 is CASRSGTGGNQPQHF. The CDR3 DNA follows: TGTGCCAGCAGGTCCGGGACAGGCGGCAATCAGCCCCAGCATTTT.

As DNA, the CDR3 is TGTGCCAGCAGCTCGGGTGCAGGGAGGAACGAGCAGTACTTC. This encodes CASSSGAGRNEQYF. J is TRBJ2-7 and V is TRBV7-9; a weak D match, TRBD2 (6 bases). The V end was cut by 4 bases, the J end by 5 bases, with 15 bases between. The germline CDR1 and CDR2 sequences are SEHNR and FQNEAQ (reference sequence). The CDR3 length is 14 residues.

The chain links TRBV19 to TRBJ1-1; no definite D call. The CDR3 covers 13 residues. V was clipped by 3 bases and J by 3 bases, with 8 bases between them. CDR1 LNHDA and CDR2 SQIVND come from the germline V gene (reference sequence). Here the CDR3 DNA reads TGTGCCAGTAGTATTCAGGTAGACACTGAAGCTTTCTTT. Its translation is CASSIQVDTEAFF.

The chain is built from TRBV9 and TRBJ2-7, with 9 bases fitting TRBD2. Germline V gene data show CDR1 as SGDLS and CDR2 as YYNGEE. The CDR3 has 14 amino acids. Unmatched junction bases numbered 4, after V lost 2 bases and J lost 4 bases. The CDR3 nucleotides are TGTGCCAGCAGCGTTTCTAGCGGGACTTACGAGCAGTACTTC. Protein product: CASSVSSGTYEQYF.